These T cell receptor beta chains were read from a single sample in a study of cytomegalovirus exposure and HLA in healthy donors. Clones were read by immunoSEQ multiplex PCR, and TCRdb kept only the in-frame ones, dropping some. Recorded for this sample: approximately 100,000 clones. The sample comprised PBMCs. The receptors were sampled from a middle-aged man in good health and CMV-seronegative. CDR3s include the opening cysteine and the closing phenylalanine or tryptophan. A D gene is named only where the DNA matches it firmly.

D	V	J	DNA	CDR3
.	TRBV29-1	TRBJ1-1	TGCAGCGTTGAAGATCCAAGACAGATGAACACTGAAGCTTTCTTT	CSVEDPRQMNTEAFF
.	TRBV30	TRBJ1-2	TGTGCCTGGAGCCCACGAGGGTATGGCTACACCTTC	CAWSPRGYGYTF
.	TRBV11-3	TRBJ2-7	TGTGCCAGCAGCCCACAGGATTCCTACGAGCAGTACTTC	CASSPQDSYEQYF
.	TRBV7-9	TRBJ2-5	TGTGCCAGCAGCTCGGGAGAGACCCAGTACTTC	CASSSGETQYF
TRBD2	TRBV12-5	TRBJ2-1	TGTGCTAGTAGGCTAGCGGGGTACAATGAGCAGTTCTTC	CASRLAGYNEQFF
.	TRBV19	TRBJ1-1	TGTGCCAGTAGTATCTGGGCCGTAAACTTCATGAACACTGAAGCTTTCTTT	CASSIWAVNFMNTEAFF
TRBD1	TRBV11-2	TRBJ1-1	TGTGCCAGCAGCTTAAACGGCAGGGGGGCTTTCTTT	CASSLNGRGAFF
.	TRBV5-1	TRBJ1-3	TGCGCCAGCAGCTTAGGGGACTCTGGAAACACCATATATTTT	CASSLGDSGNTIYF
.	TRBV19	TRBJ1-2	TGTGCCAGTAGGCGGAAGGGAGTGGGCGGCTACACCTTC	CASRRKGVGGYTF
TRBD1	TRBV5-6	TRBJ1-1	TGTGCCAGCAGCTTTGAAATTAGACCGGGACAGGGGGTGAACACTGAAGCTTTCTTT	CASSFEIRPGQGVNTEAFF
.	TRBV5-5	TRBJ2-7	TGTGCCAGCAGCGCCGCTAGTCGGTACTACGAGCAGTACTTC	CASSAASRYYEQYF
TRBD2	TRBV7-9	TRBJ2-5	TGTGCCAGCAGCACACTATCCCTAGCGGGGGTACAAGAGACCCAGTACTTC	CASSTLSLAGVQETQYF
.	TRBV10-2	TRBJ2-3	TGCGCCAGCAGTGGCGGGGATACGCAGTATTTT	CASSGGDTQYF
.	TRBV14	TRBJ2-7	TGTGCCAGCAGTCAGGCGGGACTCTCCTACGAGCAGTACTTC	CASSQAGLSYEQYF
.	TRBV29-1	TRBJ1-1	TGCAGCGCCAACAAGGGGGGGTTCGGGACTGAAGCTTTCTTT	CSANKGGFGTEAFF
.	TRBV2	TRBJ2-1	TGTGCCAGCAATGGGGGGACCTCCTCCTACAATGAGCAGTTCTTC	CASNGGTSSYNEQFF
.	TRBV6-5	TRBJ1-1	TGTGCCAGCAGTTACTCGGGGGGAAACACTGAAGCTTTCTTT	CASSYSGGNTEAFF
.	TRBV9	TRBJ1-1	TGTGCCAGCAGCGTAGCGACAGCTAACACTGAAGCTTTCTTT	CASSVATANTEAFF
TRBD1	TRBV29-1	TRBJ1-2	TGCAGCGTGACGGGACAGCTTAACTATGGCTACACCTTC	CSVTGQLNYGYTF
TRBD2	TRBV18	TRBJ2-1	TGTGCCAGCTCACGTGATAGCGGGGGTCACCAGTTCTTC	CASSRDSGGHQFF
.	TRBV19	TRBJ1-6	TGTGCCAGTAGTAGGAACGACAGAGATAATTCACCCCTCCACTTT	CASSRNDRDNSPLHF
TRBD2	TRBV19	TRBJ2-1	TGTGCCAGTAGTATAAGCGGGAGGGCCAAAACCTATGAGCAGTTCTTC	CASSISGRAKTYEQFF
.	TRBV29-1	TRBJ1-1	TGCAGCGTCCGACGCGGGACGTCGAACACTGAAGCTTTCTTT	CSVRRGTSNTEAFF
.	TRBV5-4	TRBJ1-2	TGTGCCAGCAGCGAGAAGAGGCAGGGGCTTGGCTATGGCTACACCTTC	CASSEKRQGLGYGYTF
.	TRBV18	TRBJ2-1	TGTGCCAGCTCACCGGCCTTTTTATACAATGAGCAGTTCTTC	CASSPAFLYNEQFF
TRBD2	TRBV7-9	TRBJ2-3	TGTGCCAGCAGGGCCGGGACTAGCGGGAGGCGAGATACGCAGTATTTT	CASRAGTSGRRDTQYF
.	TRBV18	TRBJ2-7	TGTGCCAGCTCACCACCGGTTACGCGGATCTACGAGCAGTACTTC	CASSPPVTRIYEQYF
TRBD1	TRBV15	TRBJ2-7	TGTGCCACCAGCAGGGACAGGACGATGTACGAGCAGTACTTC	CATSRDRTMYEQYF
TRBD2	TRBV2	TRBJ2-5	TGTGCCAGCAGTAGGAGGACTAGCGGGGAAGAGACCCAGTACTTC	CASSRRTSGEETQYF
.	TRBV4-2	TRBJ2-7	TGTGCCAGCAGCCTGGAGAAGTCCTACGAGCAGTACTTC	CASSLEKSYEQYF
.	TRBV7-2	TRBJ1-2	TGTGCCAGCAGCTTAGCGCAGGGTGGCTATGGCTACACCTTC	CASSLAQGGYGYTF
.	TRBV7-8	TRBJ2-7	TGTGCCAGCAGCTTGGCCGACAGAGCCTACGAGCAGTACTTC	CASSLADRAYEQYF
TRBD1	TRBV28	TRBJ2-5	TGTGCCAGCAGTTTACCAAGGACAGGCTCAGAGACCCAGTACTTC	CASSLPRTGSETQYF
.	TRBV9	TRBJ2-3	TGTGCCAGCAGCCCCGACCCTAGCAGGTCAGATACGCAGTATTTT	CASSPDPSRSDTQYF
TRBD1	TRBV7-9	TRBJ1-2	TGTGCCAGCAGCTTATCGCAGGGGGCAGGATATGGCTACACCTTC	CASSLSQGAGYGYTF
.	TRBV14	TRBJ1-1	TGTGCCAGCAGCCAAGATTGGCGGGGGGGGCGAACTGAAGCTTTCTTT	CASSQDWRGGRTEAFF
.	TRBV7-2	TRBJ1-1	TGTGCCAGCAGCTTAGGGCCAGGGACACCTGAAGCTTTCTTT	CASSLGPGTPEAFF
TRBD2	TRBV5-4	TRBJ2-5	TGTGCCAGCAGCTCGACTAGCGGATCCCAAGAGACCCAGTACTTC	CASSSTSGSQETQYF
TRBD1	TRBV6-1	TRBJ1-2	TGTGCCAGCAGTCCTGAGGGGGCCTATGGCTACACCTTC	CASSPEGAYGYTF
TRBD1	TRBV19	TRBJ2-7	TGTGCCAGTAGTACCCGGGACAGGGAGGGCGAGCAGTACTTC	CASSTRDREGEQYF
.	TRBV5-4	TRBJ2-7	TGTGCCAGCAGCTTGGTCGGCAGGGGGGTCGACGAGCAGTACTTC	CASSLVGRGVDEQYF
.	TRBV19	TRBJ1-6	TGTGCCAGTAGTATGGTAGCGGGAAATTCACCCCTCCACTTT	CASSMVAGNSPLHF
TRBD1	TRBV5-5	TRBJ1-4	TGTGCCAGCAGCTTGGCTTGGCAGGGGGATGAAAAACTGTTTTTT	CASSLAWQGDEKLFF